This TCR beta chain was obtained from a study of regulatory T cells in long-lasting Graves disease. To make TCR beta libraries, researchers used iRepertoire HTBI primers and Arm-PCR of CDR3 regions. TCRdb processed the multiplex PCR reads anew with MiXCR; each CDR3 protein has one entry. Seen here are 350,000 to 450,000 distinct CDR3 sequences, 15% observed once, and the top ten hold roughly 17%. The sample holds many counts of this clonotype. CDR1 and CDR2 (germline): SEHNR, FQNEAQ (reference sequence). V shed 2 bases and J shed 7 bases, with 6 bases lying between them. The CDR3 is 12 residues long. Time point reported: newly diagnosed GD, antithyroid drugs for less than 3 months. With RNA extracted from PBMCs as input, the TCR library was made. These sequences were also reported in another study, on T cells in Graves' hyperthyroidism and ophthalmopathy.

The TCR sequence derives from a woman aged 25 to 45 with Graves disease. The rearrangement joins TRBV7-9 to TRBJ1-5, with no clear D. Sequenced here: peripheral blood mononuclear cells (PBMCs), sampled at new diagnosis, from a patient treated with antithyroid drugs. CDR3 loop: CASSLLDQPQHF. The CDR3 nucleotides are TGTGCCAGCAGCTTATTGGACCAGCCCCAGCATTTT.